The clone carrying this T cell receptor (beta chain) was picked up a small number of times. Its antigen is undetermined. Via MiXCR, TCRdb re-called the 5' RACE reads, giving one row per CDR3 protein. Seen here are over 130,000 distinct CDR3 sequences, 13% to 15% observed once, and the top ten hold roughly 28%. This entry comes from a study of T-cell memory formation after mild COVID-19. Across the study: The TCR clusters were mostly specific to one donor. Study outcomes and limitations: Whereas later expanders leaned CD4+, clones contracting day 15 to 85 showed a balanced CD4/CD8 makeup. In pre-infection memory, a portion of responding clones appeared, which suggested that cross-reactive memory joined. Those CD4+ clones that contracted were mainly in CM and EM (CD8+ ones in EMRA).

V lost 2 bases and J lost 7; bases outside the gene matches: 1. The CDR3 consists of 12 residues. Germline-derived CDR1 and CDR2 are MRHNA and SNTAGT. Sequencing was performed on PBMCs or a T cell subset sorted from them (not recorded which). The rearrangement links TRBV6-4 to TRBJ1-2; 7 bases align to TRBD1. This TCR came from an adult woman who had mild COVID-19 (a few samples of this study predate the infection). Cell type and time point are not known. The chain's CDR3 is CASSDDRAGYTF. In DNA form, the CDR3 reads TGTGCCAGCAGTGACGACAGGGCTGGCTACACCTTC.